This T cell receptor beta chain derives from a study of blood T cell repertoires in COVID-19. The overall study: PBMCs, B-cell-depleted T cells, or T cells were the source of the cDNA or gDNA that made up the material.

Per the authors' pipeline: Quantification of nucleated cells was approximated via reference gene primer amplification. Sequenced by immunoSEQ multiplex PCR; TCRdb stores in-frame clones only, minus some. V, J and clone size are those of that table, while D and trimming were read from the DNA. The sample records about 220,000 clones, approximately 78% being singletons. This clone was counted a few times. Seattle-derived patients entered the study during active infection and were followed longitudinally. The CDR3 contains 16 residues. CDR1 is LNHNV, CDR2 YYDKDF, per germline (reference sequence). Trimming stripped 2 bases from V and 4 bases from J, with 15 bases between.

V usage is TRBV15 and J usage is TRBJ1-5; the D gene is possibly TRBD1 (6 bases). The sample consisted of peripheral blood. The clonotype comes from a woman older than 75 with COVID-19, enrolled during active disease. Here the CDR3 reads CATSRIGGPPNQPQHF. CDR3 DNA: TGTGCCACCAGCAGAATCGGGGGGCCCCCAAATCAGCCCCAGCATTTT.